A selection of T cell receptor beta chains follows, all from one sample in a study of T cells in localized non-small cell lung cancer. Sequencing was performed with immunoSEQ multiplex PCR; in TCRdb, only in-frame clones are kept and a portion is missing. There are 40,000 to 50,000 clones in the sample; 70% to 90% occur only once, and roughly 6.9% lies in the top ten. The sequencing used peripheral blood, collected before any cancer treatment. The receptors here all came from a woman between 18 and 49 years old with stage III lung adenocarcinoma. CDR3s include the opening cysteine and the closing phenylalanine or tryptophan. Expanded clones are given a class, and other clones once, few, many or no size at all.

j_call clone_size v_call cdr3_aa
TRBJ2-7 NA TRBV5-1 CASSLDHYYEQYF
TRBJ1-1 NA TRBV29-1 CSVQVGGNTEAFF
TRBJ2-3 NA TRBV5-1 CASSGGTGTGGTDTQYF
TRBJ2-1 once TRBV7-9 CASTTQSSYNEQFF
TRBJ2-5 NA TRBV2 CASSGVGIETQYF
TRBJ2-5 NA TRBV6-5 CASRIGTDQETQYF
TRBJ1-4 NA TRBV7-9 CASSVQGINEKLFF
TRBJ2-7 NA TRBV6-6 CASSMEGRGEQYF
TRBJ2-3 NA TRBV6-1 CASSRDEGVTDTQYF
TRBJ1-1 NA TRBV7-2 CASSAYRDTEAFF
TRBJ2-5 NA TRBV11-2 CASSLGGVQETQYF
TRBJ1-6 NA TRBV5-6 CASSSGTLNSPLHF
TRBJ1-1 NA TRBV19 CASIGRKDRDTEAFF
TRBJ2-4 NA TRBV4-1 CASSPRQQNIQYF
TRBJ1-1 NA TRBV7-8 CASSTGQGRTLKAFF
TRBJ2-5 NA TRBV6-5 CASSRIQETQYF
TRBJ1-3 NA TRBV19 CASSRGWGYGNTIYF
TRBJ2-7 NA TRBV7-2 CASSLVPDRYEQYF
TRBJ2-3 NA TRBV10-3 CAITPGAGGWGNTQYF
TRBJ1-3 NA TRBV5-1 CASSLGLGSERSAGNTIYF
TRBJ1-1 once TRBV11-2 CASSLDVQPNTEAFF
TRBJ2-7 once TRBV5-1 CASSLATSGGHEQYF
TRBJ2-1 NA TRBV7-2 CASTKPGTGKNEQFF
TRBJ2-7 once TRBV6-1 CASSATDRGYEQYF
TRBJ2-2 NA TRBV5-1 CASSPADTGELFF
TRBJ2-2 NA TRBV2 CASRETSGSFTGELFF
TRBJ2-7 NA TRBV19 CASSIAGDSYEQYF
TRBJ1-5 NA TRBV6-6 CASRQHLRGNQPQHF
TRBJ2-3 NA TRBV5-1 CASSFAGRSTDTQYF
TRBJ2-1 NA TRBV7-9 CASSFPSGGVKAYNEQFF
TRBJ2-1 NA TRBV6-1 CASSEYGGSYNEQFF
TRBJ1-4 NA TRBV4-2 CASSPGTRNEKLFF
TRBJ1-2 NA TRBV27 CASSLSAQYGYTF
TRBJ1-2 NA TRBV27 CASRGGANYGYTF
TRBJ1-5 NA TRBV19 CASSISESRGYWGQPQHF
TRBJ1-5 NA TRBV5-1 CASSLLPTYGGQPQHF
TRBJ2-5 once TRBV5-1 CASSWIAGGKETQYF
TRBJ1-2 NA TRBV11-3 CASSRGLGYGYTF
TRBJ1-2 NA TRBV6-5 CASSPTGNGYTF
TRBJ2-7 NA TRBV5-1 CASSLVRLAGGAPDEQYF
TRBJ1-1 NA TRBV5-1 CASSLAPGLVGNTEAFF
TRBJ2-5 NA TRBV15 CATSRVAARETQYF
TRBJ2-1 NA TRBV7-2 CASSPRTGEGNEQFF